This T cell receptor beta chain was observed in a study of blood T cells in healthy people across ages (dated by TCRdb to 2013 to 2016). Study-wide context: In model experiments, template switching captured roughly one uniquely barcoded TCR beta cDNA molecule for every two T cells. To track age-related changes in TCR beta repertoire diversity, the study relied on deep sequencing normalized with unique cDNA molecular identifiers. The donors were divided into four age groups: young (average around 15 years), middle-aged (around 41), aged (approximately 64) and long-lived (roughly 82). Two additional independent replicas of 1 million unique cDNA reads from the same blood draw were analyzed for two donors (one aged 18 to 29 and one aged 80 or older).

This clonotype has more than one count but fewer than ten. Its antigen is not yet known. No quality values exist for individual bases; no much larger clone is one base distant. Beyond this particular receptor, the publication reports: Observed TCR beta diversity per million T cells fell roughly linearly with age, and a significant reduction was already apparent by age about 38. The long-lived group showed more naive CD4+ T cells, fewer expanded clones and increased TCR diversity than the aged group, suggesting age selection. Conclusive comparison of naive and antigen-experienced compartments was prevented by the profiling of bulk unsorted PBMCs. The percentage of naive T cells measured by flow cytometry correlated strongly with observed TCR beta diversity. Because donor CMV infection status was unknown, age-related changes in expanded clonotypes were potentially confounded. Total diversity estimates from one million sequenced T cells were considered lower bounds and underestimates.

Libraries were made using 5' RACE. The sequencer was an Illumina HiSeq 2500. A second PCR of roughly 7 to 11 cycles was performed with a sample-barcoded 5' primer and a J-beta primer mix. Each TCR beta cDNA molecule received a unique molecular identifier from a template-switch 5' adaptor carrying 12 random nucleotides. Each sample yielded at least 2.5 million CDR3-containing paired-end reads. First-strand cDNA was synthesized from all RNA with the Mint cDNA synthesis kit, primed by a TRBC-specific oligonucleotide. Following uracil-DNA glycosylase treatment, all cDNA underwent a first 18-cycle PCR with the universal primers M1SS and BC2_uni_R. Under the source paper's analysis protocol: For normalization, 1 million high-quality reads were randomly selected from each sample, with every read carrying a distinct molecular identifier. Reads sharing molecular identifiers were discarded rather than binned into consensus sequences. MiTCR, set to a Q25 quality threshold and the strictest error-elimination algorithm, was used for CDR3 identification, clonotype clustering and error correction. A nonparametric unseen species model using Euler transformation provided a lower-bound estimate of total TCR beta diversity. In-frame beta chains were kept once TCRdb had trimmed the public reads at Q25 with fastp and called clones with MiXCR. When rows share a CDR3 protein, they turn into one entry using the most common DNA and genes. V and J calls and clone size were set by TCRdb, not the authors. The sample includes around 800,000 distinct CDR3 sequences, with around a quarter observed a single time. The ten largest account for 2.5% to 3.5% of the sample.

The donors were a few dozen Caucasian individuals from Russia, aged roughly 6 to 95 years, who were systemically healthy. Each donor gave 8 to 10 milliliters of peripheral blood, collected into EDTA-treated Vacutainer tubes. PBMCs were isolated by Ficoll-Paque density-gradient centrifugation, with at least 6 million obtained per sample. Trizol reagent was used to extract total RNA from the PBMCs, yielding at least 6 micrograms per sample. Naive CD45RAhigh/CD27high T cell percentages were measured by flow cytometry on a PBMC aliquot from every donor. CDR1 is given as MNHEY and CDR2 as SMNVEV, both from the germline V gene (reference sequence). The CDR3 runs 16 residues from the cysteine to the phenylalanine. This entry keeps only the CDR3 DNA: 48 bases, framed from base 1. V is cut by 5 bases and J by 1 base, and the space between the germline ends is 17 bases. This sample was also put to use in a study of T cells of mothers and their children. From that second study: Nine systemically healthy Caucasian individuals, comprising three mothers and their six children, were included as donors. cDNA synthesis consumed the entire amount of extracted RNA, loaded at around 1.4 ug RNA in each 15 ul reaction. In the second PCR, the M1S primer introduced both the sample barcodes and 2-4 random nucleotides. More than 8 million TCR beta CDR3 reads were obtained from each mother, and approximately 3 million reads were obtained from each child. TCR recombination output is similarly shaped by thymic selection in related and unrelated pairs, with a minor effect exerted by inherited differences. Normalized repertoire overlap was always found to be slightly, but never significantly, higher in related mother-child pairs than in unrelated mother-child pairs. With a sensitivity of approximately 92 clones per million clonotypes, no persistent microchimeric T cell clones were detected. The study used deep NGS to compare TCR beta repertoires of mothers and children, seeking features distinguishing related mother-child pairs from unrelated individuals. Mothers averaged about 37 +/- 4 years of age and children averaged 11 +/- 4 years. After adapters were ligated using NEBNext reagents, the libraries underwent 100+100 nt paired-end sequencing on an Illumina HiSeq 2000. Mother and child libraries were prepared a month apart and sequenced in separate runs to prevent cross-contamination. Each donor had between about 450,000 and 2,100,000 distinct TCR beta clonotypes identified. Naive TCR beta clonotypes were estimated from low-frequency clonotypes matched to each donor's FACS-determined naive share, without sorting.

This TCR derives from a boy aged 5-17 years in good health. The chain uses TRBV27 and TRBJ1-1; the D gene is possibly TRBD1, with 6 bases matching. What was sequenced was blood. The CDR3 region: CASSLRGAGGNTEAFF. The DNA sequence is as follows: TGTGCCAGCAGTCTCCGGGGGGCGGGGGGGAACACTGAAGCTTTCTTT.